This T cell receptor beta chain was sequenced for a study of PD-L1 blockade in urothelial cancer. Germline assignment: CDR1 SGHTA and CDR2 FQGNSA. The CDR3 has 15 residues. The V end was cut by 7 bases, the J end by 0 bases, with 14 bases between. This clone was seen more than once but under ten times. Here immunoSEQ multiplex PCR was the method, and the copy in TCRdb shows in-frame clones only, minus some. The sample has about 50,000 clones, around 82% seen once. Time point meaning: peripheral blood 6 weeks after treatment start. The sample here was PBMCs, taken around atezolizumab (anti-PD-L1) treatment. The clonotype was recovered from a man aged 50-60 years with urothelial cancer. The chain recombines TRBV7-2 with TRBJ2-3; tentative D call: TRBD2 (5 bases). The CDR3 nucleotides read TGTGCCAGCATCCCGAGGGCGGGCAGCACAGATACGCAGTATTTT. Translated, it gives CASIPRAGSTDTQYF.